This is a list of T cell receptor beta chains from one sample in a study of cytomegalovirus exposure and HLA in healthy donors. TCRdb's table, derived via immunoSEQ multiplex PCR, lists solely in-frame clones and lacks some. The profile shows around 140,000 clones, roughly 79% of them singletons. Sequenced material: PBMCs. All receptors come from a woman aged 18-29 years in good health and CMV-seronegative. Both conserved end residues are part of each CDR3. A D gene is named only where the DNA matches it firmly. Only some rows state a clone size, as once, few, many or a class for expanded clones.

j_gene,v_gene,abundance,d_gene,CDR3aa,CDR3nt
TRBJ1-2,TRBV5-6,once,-,CASSPPTGTVYGYTF,TGTGCCAGCAGCCCGCCCACCGGGACTGTCTATGGCTACACCTTC
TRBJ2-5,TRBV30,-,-,CAWSVGGRSQYF,TGTGCCTGGAGTGTAGGGGGTCGGTCCCAGTACTTC
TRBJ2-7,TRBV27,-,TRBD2,CASSPALTSGRVIEQYF,TGTGCCAGCAGTCCAGCCCTGACTAGCGGGAGGGTTATAGAGCAGTACTTC
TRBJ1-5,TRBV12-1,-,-,CASSYHSRDSNQPQHF,TGTGCCAGCAGCTACCATTCCAGGGATAGCAATCAGCCCCAGCATTTT
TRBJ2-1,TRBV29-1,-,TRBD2,CSVEGGMGLAGTSSYNEQFF,TGCAGCGTTGAAGGCGGGATGGGACTAGCGGGGACAAGCTCCTACAATGAGCAGTTCTTC
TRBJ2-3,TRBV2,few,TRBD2,CASRDLGLAHTDTQYF,TGTGCCAGCAGGGACCTGGGACTAGCGCACACAGATACGCAGTATTTT
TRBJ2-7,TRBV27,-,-,CASRAGTLGSYEQYF,TGTGCCAGCAGGGCGGGGACTTTGGGTTCCTACGAGCAGTACTTC
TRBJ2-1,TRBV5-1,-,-,CASSPPLVSYNEQFF,TGCGCCAGCAGCCCCCCATTAGTGTCCTACAATGAGCAGTTCTTC
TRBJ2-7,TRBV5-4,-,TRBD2,CASSPGGRNYEQYF,TGTGCCAGCAGCCCGGGGGGGCGGAACTACGAGCAGTACTTC
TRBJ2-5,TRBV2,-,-,CASSSNREETQYF,TGTGCCAGCAGTTCTAACAGGGAGGAGACCCAGTACTTC
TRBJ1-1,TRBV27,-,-,CASSLRVPNTEAFF,TGTGCCAGCAGTTTACGAGTTCCGAACACTGAAGCTTTCTTT
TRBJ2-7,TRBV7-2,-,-,CASSQAYEQYF,TGTGCCAGCAGCCAGGCCTACGAGCAGTACTTC
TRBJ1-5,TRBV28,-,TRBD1,CASSSSGGSQPQHF,TGTGCCAGCAGTTCGTCAGGGGGCAGTCAGCCCCAGCATTTT
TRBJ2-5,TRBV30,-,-,CASRSHEETQYF,TGTGCCTCCCGGAGTCACGAAGAGACCCAGTACTTC
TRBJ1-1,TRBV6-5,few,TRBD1,CASSLPTGTAFF,TGTGCCAGCAGCCTCCCGACAGGGACAGCTTTCTTT
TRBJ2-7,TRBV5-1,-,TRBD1,CASSLRGQGDEEQYF,TGCGCCAGCAGCTTGAGAGGACAGGGGGATGAAGAGCAGTACTTC
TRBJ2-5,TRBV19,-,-,CASSKGTQETQYF,TGTGCCAGTAGCAAGGGGACTCAAGAGACCCAGTACTTC
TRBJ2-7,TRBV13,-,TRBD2,CDSSYRRTSGRPYEQYF,TGTGACAGCAGCTACCGGCGGACTAGCGGAAGACCCTACGAGCAGTACTTC
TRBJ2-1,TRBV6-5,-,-,CASSMGGSNEQFF,TGTGCCAGCAGTATGGGAGGTTCCAATGAGCAGTTCTTC
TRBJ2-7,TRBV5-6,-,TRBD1,CASSYRDSSYEQYF,TGTGCCAGCAGCTATCGGGACAGTAGCTACGAGCAGTACTTC
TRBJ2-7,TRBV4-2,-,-,CASSPGGLSYEQYF,TGTGCCAGCAGTCCTGGGGGACTCTCCTACGAGCAGTACTTC
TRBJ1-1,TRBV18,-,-,CASSQGEGTEAFF,TGTGCCAGCTCACAGGGGGAGGGCACTGAAGCTTTCTTT
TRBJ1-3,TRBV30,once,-,CAWSRYNRDGNTIYF,TGTGCCTGGAGTCGATATAACCGGGATGGAAACACCATATATTTT
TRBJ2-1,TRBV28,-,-,CASSLPAGMNEQFF,TGTGCCAGCAGTTTACCCGCAGGGATGAATGAGCAGTTCTTC
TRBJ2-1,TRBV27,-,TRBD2,CASSLSLAGWYNEQFF,TGTGCCAGCAGTTTGTCCCTAGCGGGATGGTACAATGAGCAGTTCTTC
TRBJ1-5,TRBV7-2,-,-,CASSPGRGGDQPQHF,TGTGCCAGCAGCCCCGGGAGGGGGGGGGATCAGCCCCAGCATTTT
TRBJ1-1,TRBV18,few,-,CASSAVREAPPEAFF,TGTGCCAGCTCAGCGGTCAGGGAGGCACCACCTGAAGCTTTCTTT
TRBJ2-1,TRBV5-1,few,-,CASSLALRGSPNEQFF,TGCGCCAGCAGCTTGGCCCTCAGAGGCTCGCCCAATGAGCAGTTCTTC
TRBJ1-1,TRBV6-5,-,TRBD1,CAIQRGQGPAFF,TGTGCCATCCAGAGGGGACAGGGACCCGCTTTCTTT
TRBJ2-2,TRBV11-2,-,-,CASSFDIQGTGELFF,TGTGCCAGCAGCTTTGACATCCAGGGCACCGGGGAGCTGTTTTTT
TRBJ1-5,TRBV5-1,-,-,CASSPLDSTNQPQHF,TGCGCCAGCAGCCCCCTCGACAGCACTAATCAGCCCCAGCATTTT
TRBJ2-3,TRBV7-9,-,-,CASSYSDTQYF,TGTGCCAGCAGCTACTCAGATACGCAGTATTTT
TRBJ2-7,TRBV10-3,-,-,CAISYSPSTSSYEQYF,TGTGCCATCAGTTATTCCCCTAGTACCTCCTCCTACGAGCAGTACTTC
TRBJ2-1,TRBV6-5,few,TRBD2,CASSSTRLASNEQFF,TGTGCCAGCAGTTCCACGAGACTAGCTTCCAATGAGCAGTTCTTC
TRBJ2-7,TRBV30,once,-,CAWSGALPKYEQYF,TGTGCCTGGAGTGGGGCCCTGCCTAAATACGAGCAGTACTTC
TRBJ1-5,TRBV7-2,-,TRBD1,CATAGQLNQPQHF,TGTGCCACCGCGGGACAGCTCAATCAGCCCCAGCATTTT
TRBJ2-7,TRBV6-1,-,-,CASSDNRAYEQYF,TGTGCCAGCAGTGACAACAGGGCCTACGAGCAGTACTTC
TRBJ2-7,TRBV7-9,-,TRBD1,CASSSIGQGATYEQYF,TGTGCCAGCAGCTCCATAGGACAGGGGGCGACGTACGAGCAGTACTTC
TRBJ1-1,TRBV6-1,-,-,CASSLGGEITEAFF,TGTGCCAGCAGTCTAGGAGGGGAGATCACTGAAGCTTTCTTT
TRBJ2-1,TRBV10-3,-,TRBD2,CAITAGTSGRDEQFF,TGTGCCATCACCGCCGGGACTAGCGGGAGGGATGAGCAGTTCTTC
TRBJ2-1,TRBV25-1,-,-,CASSAGRGQFF,TGTGCCAGCAGTGCCGGGAGAGGGCAGTTCTTC
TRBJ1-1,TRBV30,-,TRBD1,CAWSVRDSLEAFF,TGTGCCTGGAGTGTACGGGACAGTCTTGAAGCTTTCTTT
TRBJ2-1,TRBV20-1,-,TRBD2,CSSGRGNEQFF,TGCAGTAGCGGGAGAGGCAATGAGCAGTTCTTC